This T cell receptor beta chain originates from a study of shared clonotypes between healthy human individuals. In the study overall: Per donor, three plates held CD4 naive cells, three held CD4 memory, two held CD8 naive and one held CD8 memory.

Details on this clone: The antigen is not known.

This CDR3 is 13 amino acids long. Trimming stripped 6 bases from V and 7 bases from J, with 13 bases between. The germline gives CDR1 SGHRS, CDR2 YFSETQ. When replicate PCRs were run on sorted subsets, they used approximately 210 ng DNA, about 30,000 T cell genomes. Assay used: immunoSEQ multiplex PCR; TCRdb lists only in-frame clones, some missing. The sample holds some 1.1 million clones, roughly 77% seen once. General study points: Generation probabilities were higher for clonotypes shared across all four sorted-subset donors than for unshared ones. A few donors shared about 5% of their naive CD4 clonotypes.

The receptor was derived from a man aged 18 to 35 in good health. Some clones in this sample may be carry-over from other donors' samples. Source material: memory CD4+ T cells from PBMCs. The sample's subset: CD45RA-negative fraction. The gene calls are TRBV5-1 and TRBJ1-4; D uncertain. DNA of the CDR3: TGCGCCAGCACACGTGCGGAGGGTGAAAAACTGTTTTTT. Residues: CASTRAEGEKLFF.